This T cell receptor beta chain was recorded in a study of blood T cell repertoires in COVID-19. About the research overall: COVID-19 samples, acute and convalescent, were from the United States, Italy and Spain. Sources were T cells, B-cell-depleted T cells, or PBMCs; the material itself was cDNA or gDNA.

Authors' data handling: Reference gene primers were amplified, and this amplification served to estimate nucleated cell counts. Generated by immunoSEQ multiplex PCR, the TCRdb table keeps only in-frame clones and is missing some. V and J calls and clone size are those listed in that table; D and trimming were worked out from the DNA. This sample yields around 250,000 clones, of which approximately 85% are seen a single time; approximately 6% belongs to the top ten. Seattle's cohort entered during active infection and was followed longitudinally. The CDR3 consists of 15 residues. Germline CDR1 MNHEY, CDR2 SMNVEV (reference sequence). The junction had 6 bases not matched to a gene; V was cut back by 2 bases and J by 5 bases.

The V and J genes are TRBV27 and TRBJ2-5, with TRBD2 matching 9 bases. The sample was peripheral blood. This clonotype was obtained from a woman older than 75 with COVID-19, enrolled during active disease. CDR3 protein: CASSLGRGGLETQYF. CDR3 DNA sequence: TGTGCCAGCAGTTTAGGGCGGGGGGGCCTTGAGACCCAGTACTTC.